This entry describes one T cell receptor (beta chain). This clone's antigen is unknown. Base-call qualities are not available, and no considerably larger clone is one nucleotide away. This sample is part of a study of cytomegalovirus exposure and HLA in healthy donors (dated by TCRdb to 2017 to 2019). About the study as a whole: An earlier analysis of some 550 of the donors reported about 250 Gb of sequence data and some 120 million unique TCR beta sequences from some 180 million T cells. The study was designed to test whether signatures of past pathogen exposure could be identified by cataloging public T cell receptors. About five DR-DQ haplotypes were treated as single units for association and clustering because of strong linkage in the cohort. All discovery cohort repertoires had been generated on a single sequencing platform. The study used immunosequencing to profile the T cell repertoires of 666 subjects and linked those repertoires to cytomegalovirus serostatus. The study combined high-throughput TCR immunosequencing, statistical association of individual TCRs with disease status, and machine learning to predict cytomegalovirus infection status. In an earlier analysis of several hundred of the donors, high-throughput TCR beta sequencing was used to judge whether each TCR beta V gene segment behaved as functional or pseudogenic. Besides the first cohort of approximately 710 subjects, a separate validation cohort made up of 120 different subjects was used. A later analysis re-analyzed previously published TCR beta repertoires from hundreds of donors and added high-resolution HLA genotyping to study TCR occurrence patterns. A later genetic analysis used genome-wide SNP genotypes for about 60% of the 666 donors, treating that subset as a discovery cohort. Of the roughly 400 genotyped donors, around 81% fell in the genetic ancestry cluster associated with self-reported Caucasian donors. Typing coverage differed by locus: A, B, C, DRB1 and DQB1 were typed in about 620-630 donors, DQA1 in 500 to 550, DPA1 in around 580, and DPB1 in just under 480. Rather than drawing on any new phenotypic data, the later analysis identified candidate immune exposures from TCR beta sequences and the way those sequences occurred across donors. Class I and class II HLA loci were covered by the typing at four-digit resolution. On average, around 240,000 unique TCR beta nucleotide sequences were sequenced per donor among 398 genotyped donors of the cohort, with 15% to 20% of those sequences being non-productive. Alongside the repertoire data, information on donor age, sex, ethnicity and CMV serostatus was compiled. Roughly 300 gigabases of sequencing data and around 80 million unique TCR sequences made up an early release that covered approximately 620 HLA-typed donors. Overall study outcomes, separate from this receptor: In a later analysis, TCR association rates were found to vary across HLA loci, with the most associated TCRs seen for DRB1 alleles and the fewest for HLA-C alleles. A later analysis found that HLA-associated TCR beta chains were more clonally expanded and had lower generation probabilities than equally common non-associated chains. Linkage disequilibrium might explain the correlated functional status among segregating V segments, but an unknown experimental factor could not be excluded. The presence/absence analyses assumed that sequencing depth was roughly uniform across donors, and that assumption may not be true. A further reported finding was that TCR beta sequences accurately predicted the HLA-A and HLA-B alleles for most subjects in the first cohort. A later analysis associated about 18,000 TCR beta sequences with specific HLA alleles at a false discovery rate of 0.05. In an earlier analysis of about 600 of the donors, most TCR beta V segments appeared in productive rearrangements about 87% or about 30% of the time, broadly matching IMGT annotations. It was suggested by the authors that the approach could potentially be generalized to other disease states and immunological phenotypes. Most CMV-associated TCR beta chains appeared to be HLA-restricted in a later analysis, and the HLA associations seemed to be driven largely by CMV exposure. In the study, around 160 TCR beta chains were listed as associated with cytomegalovirus. For the cohort, immune exposure information was limited to CMV serostatus. This cohort had only TCR beta chains sequenced, and the lack of alpha or paired-chain data limited which features could be detected. The sequencing pipeline was judged likely to have produced a cluster of highly shared sequence variants as a technical artifact. In vitro tests confirmed that a few of the cytomegalovirus-associated TCR beta chains recognize cytomegalovirus antigens. Most TCR sequences were seen in very few donors, while some public TCRs were found in many individuals. Some IMGT-functional V segments, including TRBV6-2 and TRBV6-3, could not be distinguished by the 87-base-pair reads and were therefore excluded. When HLA alleles, especially DR and DQ, strongly co-occurred, TCR associations were difficult to assign to individual alleles. About 17 rarely observed V segments, including chromosome 9 orphons, were excluded from the earlier analysis of some 590 of the donors because counts were too low. A later analysis reported that several top co-occurrence clusters appeared linked to parvovirus B19, influenza, CMV and Epstein-Barr virus. A later genetic analysis associated a missense DCLRE1C variant with V-gene and J-gene trimming of TCR beta chains, and an independent cohort replicated the association. Compared with the 666-donor mean, donors in an Asian-associated ancestry cluster had fewer N-insertions in productive TCRs, according to a later genetic analysis. Cytomegalovirus status was reported to be diagnosed by the classifier with high specificity and sensitivity in both the original and validation cohorts. Because HLA typing was missing for some donors at each locus, association tests included only the typed subset.

Libraries were made using the immunoSEQ multiplex PCR assay. The multiplex PCR relied on a mix of 60 forward primers for TCR Vbeta segments and 13 reverse primers for TCR Jbeta segments. The CDR3 region of rearranged TCR beta genes was amplified from genomic DNA with a multiplex PCR assay. The amplified TCR beta libraries were sequenced on the Illumina HiSeq System as 87-base-pair reads. The authors processed their data as follows. In a later analysis, 80 million or so unique TCR beta chains were counted across the 650 to 700 repertoires, and about 9.9 million of these chains were shared by at least two donors. A nearest-neighbor algorithm error-corrected the raw reads and collapsed the reads into unique sequences, merging closely related sequences to remove PCR and sequencing errors. V, D and J gene segments were assigned by aligning CDR3 sequences to IMGT reference sequences. For a sequence to be retained, at least a six-nucleotide match to both a V gene segment and a J gene segment was required. A rearrangement was called productive if the CDR3 had no stop codons and remained in frame with V and J, and every other rearrangement was called non-productive. Following IMGT convention, CDR3 was defined as the stretch from the second conserved V-encoded cysteine up to the conserved J-encoded phenylalanine. Sequences without an unambiguous match to a single V gene segment were excluded from the earlier analysis of about 600 of the donors. In an earlier analysis of 587 of the donors, V segments were called functional above 56.7% productive rearrangements and were called segregating when the between-donor standard deviation exceeded 5%. To diagnose cytomegalovirus status from the catalog of TCR beta chain sequences, a statistical classification framework was built. A later analysis assigned V and J genes by comparing TCR nucleotide sequences with IMGT/GENE-DB human TR gene sequences. The TCRdist pipeline was used in a later analysis to assign CDR3 sequences and most-parsimonious VDJ recombination scenarios. A later analysis defined each TCR beta chain by its CDR3 amino acid sequence plus V-gene family, and excluded reads lacking a unique V-gene family. As a way to deal with suspected cross-contamination and a sequencing artifact, a later analysis dropped under 600 nucleotide sequences that were highly shared and had low generation probability. In a later analysis, a clonal expansion index for each public chain was calculated from normalized within-repertoire ranks of inferred template counts. A later analysis computed generation probabilities with a VDJ recombination model fitted to out-of-frame rearrangements, and checked the results against IGoR. In a later analysis, hypergeometric tests were used to score TCR-TCR, TCR-HLA and TCR-CMV co-occurrence, with a repertoire-size bias correction applied to TCR pairs. In a later analysis, false discovery rates were estimated by permuting HLA or CMV assignments 20 times. In a later analysis, co-occurring TCRs were grouped using DBSCAN, and TCRdist sequence similarity was added for clustering within HLA-allele-positive subsets. Repertoires with fewer than 30,000 or more than 120,000 public chains, plus five repertoires with anomalous nucleotide sharing, were excluded from co-occurrence clustering. As stored in TCRdb, this immuneACCESS dataset retains in-frame rearrangements with V and J assigned. A fraction of the clones does not appear; measured against another copy, unresolved V genes explain less than half of the discrepancy, and the remainder lacks a known reason. V, J and clone size are those of that table, while D and trimming were read from the DNA. The sample profile shows 75,000 to 90,000 clones; 60% to 85% of them were found once. 5.5% to 7% of the sample rests with the top ten.

The cohort consisted of 600 or so healthy bone marrow donors. At the time of sampling, every cohort member was nominally healthy, though immune exposures that went unrecorded were likely present. The donor was CMV seropositive and belonged to the group of a few hundred seropositive cohort members. A peripheral blood sample was collected from each donor, and TCR beta sequencing was performed on peripheral blood mononuclear cells. The Qiagen DNeasy Blood Extraction Kit was used to extract genomic DNA from the blood cell samples. CDR1 SGHNT and CDR2 YYREEE were looked up in the germline V gene (reference sequence). Including cysteine and phenylalanine, the CDR3 has 14 amino acids. Of the read, only the CDR3 DNA is kept; its 42 bases are in frame from base 1. V is pruned by 4 bases and J by 6 bases, leaving 10 bases of the junction without a gene match.

The chain is assembled from TRBV5-4 and TRBJ2-7; a stretch of 7 junction bases matches TRBD1. This clonotype was sampled from a male donor in good health and CMV-seropositive. The sequencing input was PBMCs. The CDR3 sequence is CASSIAGGRCEQYF. The base sequence is TGTGCCAGCAGCATCGCAGGGGGACGGTGCGAGCAGTACTTC.